What follows are 16 T cell receptor beta chains derived from one specimen sequenced in a study of post-analysis software for immune sequencing data. Study conclusions and caveats: TRBV5-6, TRBV5-1 and TRBV20-1 were among several TRBV segments more frequent in patients than controls.

Unique molecular identifiers tagged the TCR beta cDNA libraries. TCRdb reprocessed the PCR reads with MiXCR, giving one entry per CDR3 protein. The sample includes roughly 430,000 distinct CDR3 sequences, 30% to 45% of them seen just once. Their antigens are not known. The sample was blood. These receptors originate from a girl aged 2 to 9 with multiple sclerosis.

V gene TRBV7-8 combines with J gene TRBJ1-5, with a possible D match to TRBD1 (5 bases). Germline CDR1 SGHVS, CDR2 FQNEAQ. V lost 10 bases, J lost 7 bases, and 23 bases lay in between. The CDR3 has 15 residues. CDR3 loop: CANSRGSGVMQPQHF. For the CDR3, the DNA is TGTGCCAACAGTCGAGGTTCGGGGGTAATGCAGCCCCAGCATTTT.

This clonotype was seen repeatedly, ten times or more. At one end the junction does not follow the germline gene, possibly because of a read error. The DNA of the CDR3 is TGTGCCAGCAGTCGGGACAGAAGCTACGAGCAGTACTTC. This translates into CASSRDRSYEQYF. V is TRBV5-1 and J is TRBJ2-7, with TRBD1 matching 7 bases. Looked up from germline, CDR1 is SGHRS and CDR2 is YFSETQ. This CDR3 is built from 13 residues.

The gene calls are TRBV5-1 and TRBJ2-5; 7 bases match TRBD1. The V and J ends lost 5 bases and 7 bases, in that order; junction bases with no gene match: 14. From germline, CDR1 is SGHRS and CDR2 YFSETQ. The CDR3 is 15 amino acids. This chain's CDR3 is CASRAPGQPLGTQYF. CDR3 DNA: TGCGCCAGCAGGGCTCCGGGACAGCCGTTGGGGACCCAGTACTTC.

The V gene is TRBV5-1, the J gene TRBJ2-5; 8 bases match TRBD1. This CDR3 comprises 14 residues. Trimming removed 6 bases from V and 5 bases from J; junction bases left unmatched: 9. From germline, CDR1 is SGHRS and CDR2 YFSETQ. The DNA of the CDR3 is TGCGCCAGCAACGAGGTGACAGGGGTGGAGACCCAGTACTTC. Encoded protein: CASNEVTGVETQYF.

The CDR3: CSATTLAGDTDTQYF. CDR3 in DNA: TGCAGTGCTACGACCCTAGCGGGGGACACAGATACGCAGTATTTT. V gene TRBV20-1 combines with J gene TRBJ2-3; 10 bases map to TRBD2. Germline V lookup: CDR1 DFQATT, CDR2 SNEGSKA (reference sequence). This CDR3 has 15 residues. V dropped 4 bases and J dropped 2; count of bases not matched to a gene: 6.

The DNA of the CDR3 is TGCAGTGCTGGTTCCCGGGGGTTCGAGCAGTTCTTC. Encoded protein: CSAGSRGFEQFF. V gene TRBV20-1 combines with J gene TRBJ2-1, with a tentative D call TRBD2 (6 bases). The CDR3 totals 12 residues. Germline V gene lookup returns CDR1 DFQATT and CDR2 SNEGSKA (reference sequence). Deletions cut 5 bases from V and 10 bases from J, with 15 bases between.

V gene TRBV20-1 combines with J gene TRBJ1-4; D is unclear. CDR1 is DFQATT, CDR2 SNEGSKA, per germline (reference sequence). The V end was cut by 0 bases, the J end by 7 bases, with 6 bases between. The CDR3 consists of 12 residues. The CDR3 bases are TGCAGTGCTAGAGATTGGGGTGAAAAACTGTTTTTT. It encodes CSARDWGEKLFF.

V gene TRBV7-2 combines with J gene TRBJ2-7, with D hard to call. Looked up from germline, CDR1 is SGHTA and CDR2 is FQGNSA. V lost 5 bases and J 3 bases, leaving 11 bases between the germline ends. The CDR3 loop spans 13 amino acids. CDR3 DNA sequence: TGTGCCAGCAGCCCAGAGAACGGCTACGAGCAGTACTTC. Amino acid sequence: CASSPENGYEQYF.

V usage is TRBV29-1 and J usage is TRBJ1-5, with D tentatively TRBD1 (5 bases). The CDR3 is made up of 14 amino acids. With 4 bases removed from V and 1 base from J, the gap between germline ends came to 11 bases. The germline V gene has CDR1 SQVTM and CDR2 ANQGSEA. CDR3 loop: CSVAKGASNQPQHF. The CDR3 DNA follows: TGCAGCGTTGCGAAAGGGGCCAGCAATCAGCCCCAGCATTTT.

This CDR3 reads CASSLRQGGNQPQHF. In nucleotides, the CDR3 is TGTGCCAGCAGTTTACGGCAGGGGGGCAATCAGCCCCAGCATTTT. The chain is built from TRBV12-3 or TRBV12-4 and TRBJ1-5; 7 nucleotides align to TRBD1. This CDR3 spans 15 amino acids. The ends lost 2 bases at V and 2 bases at J; junction bases unmatched: 3.

About this clonotype: Sequence at one end of the junction differs from germline and may be a read error. The chain has TRBV29-1 and TRBJ2-2, with D tentatively TRBD1 or TRBD2 (5 bases each). Germline CDR1 is SQVTM and CDR2 is ANQGSEA. This CDR3 contains 16 residues. CDR3 bases: TGCAGCGTTGAAGATCAAGGGGCTGTCAACACCGGGGAGCGGTTTTTT. Amino acids: CSVEDQGAVNTGERFF.

This clonotype was observed a handful of times. This chain uses TRBV18 with TRBJ2-1, with 8 bases that match TRBD2. The V gene's germline CDR1 is KGHSH and CDR2 LQKENI. The CDR3 is made up of 14 amino acids. Losses at the gene ends were 8 bases for V and 8 bases for J; bases not matched to a gene: 11. CDR3 protein: CASHGRAGVDEQFF. As DNA, the CDR3 is TGTGCCAGCCACGGGAGGGCCGGAGTAGATGAGCAGTTCTTC.

This clonotype was seen more than once but under ten times. The chain combines TRBV4-3 with TRBJ1-5; tentatively, D is TRBD1 (6 bases). This CDR3 has 15 amino acids. The V gene lost 6 bases and the J gene lost 1 base, with 13 bases spanning the gap. Germline CDR1 reads LGHNA; CDR2 reads YSLEER. The CDR3 protein is CASSLDRKSNQPQHF. The CDR3 bases are TGCGCCAGCAGTCTGGACAGAAAAAGCAATCAGCCCCAGCATTTT.

This clonotype has only a few counts. The rearrangement uses TRBV18 and TRBJ2-1; possibly TRBD1 for D (5 bases). Germline V gene data show CDR1 as KGHSH and CDR2 as LQKENI. The CDR3 loop spans 13 amino acids. V lost 8 bases and J lost 4, with 12 bases in between. The CDR3 DNA sequence: TGTGCCAGCAGTCCCCCAGGGTACAATGAGCAGTTCTTC. Translated: CASSPPGYNEQFF.

This clonotype was detected a few times. The rearrangement links TRBV5-1 to TRBJ2-7; 7 bases map to TRBD1. Trimming cost V 0 bases and J 1 base; bases outside gene matches: 4. The CDR3 sequence is 15 residues long. Germline CDR1 and CDR2: SGHRS and YFSETQ. The CDR3 coding sequence is TGCGCCAGCAGCTTGGTTATGGGACAGTCCTACGAGCAGTACTTC. Protein product: CASSLVMGQSYEQYF. The full variable domain, completed using reference TRBV5-1 and TRBJ2-7, is KAGVTQTPRYLIKTRGQQVTLSCSPISGHRSVSWYQQTPGQGLQFLFEYFSETQRNKGNFPGRFSGRQFSNSRSEMNVSTLELGDSALYLCASSLVMGQSYEQYFGPGTRLTVT.

This chain connects TRBV10-3 to TRBJ1-5; a weak D match, TRBD1 (5 bases). The CDR3 sequence is 16 residues long. Trimming removed 0 bases at V and 4 bases at J, with 13 bases between. Germline assignment: CDR1 ENHRY and CDR2 SYGVKD. The CDR3 protein is CAISESGGSGNQPQHF. CDR3 nucleotide sequence: TGTGCCATCAGTGAGTCCGGGGGGAGTGGGAATCAGCCCCAGCATTTT.